Following are 12 T cell receptor beta chains from one sample sequenced in a study of cytomegalovirus exposure and HLA in healthy donors. Primers included in the PCR were 60 Vbeta and 13 Jbeta primers. Assay: immunoSEQ multiplex PCR; the TCRdb copy retains only in-frame clones and omits some. The sample includes about 57,000 clones, 55% to 85% of them seen just once. Sequencing input: PBMCs. These receptors all stem from a woman aged 50 to 60 in good health and CMV-seronegative.

The chain uses TRBV30 and TRBJ2-1, with 10 bases fitting TRBD2. The CDR3 consists of 16 residues. J lost 2 bases, V lost 4 bases, and 8 bases had no gene match. CDR1 and CDR2 from the germline V gene are GTSNPN and SVGIG (reference sequence). This CDR3 reads CAWTQGTSGTYNEQFF. The CDR3 DNA is TGTGCCTGGACCCAGGGAACTAGCGGGACCTACAATGAGCAGTTCTTC. Using reference TRBV30 and TRBJ2-1 for the parts outside the CDR3, the full variable domain is SQTIHQWPATLVQPVGSPLSLECTVEGTSNPNLYWYRQAAGRGLQLLFYSVGIGQISSEVPQNLSASRPQDRQFILSSKKLLLSDSGFYLCAWTQGTSGTYNEQFFGPGTRLTVL.

The rearrangement uses TRBV10-3 and TRBJ1-2; 10 bases fit TRBD1. Germline V CDR1 and CDR2: ENHRY, SYGVKD. CDR3 length equals 14 residues. Trimming at V came to 7 bases and at J to 4 bases, leaving 6 bases not matched to a gene. CDR3 protein: CAINPGQGTYGYTF. The CDR3 bases are TGTGCCATCAATCCGGGACAGGGGACCTATGGCTACACCTTC.

CDR3 sequence (DNA): TGTGCCAGCAGTGGGGGATTGCGGGCTAATGAAAAACTGTTTTTT. It translates to CASSGGLRANEKLFF. The genes are TRBV2 and TRBJ1-4; D is ambiguous. V shed 4 bases and J shed 3 bases, with 12 bases lying between them. Germline V gives CDR1 SNHLY, CDR2 FYNNEI. CDR3 length: 15 amino acids.

The rearrangement links TRBV7-8 to TRBJ2-5; the D gene is possibly TRBD2 (5 bases). The CDR3 sequence is 14 residues long. The germline V gene encodes CDR1 SGHVS and CDR2 FQNEAQ. V was trimmed by 5 bases and J by 2 bases, leaving 12 bases between them. The CDR3 DNA reads TGTGCCAGCAGCCAGAGGGCAAGACAAGAGACCCAGTACTTC. Residues: CASSQRARQETQYF.

This chain uses TRBV28 with TRBJ2-7; perhaps TRBD1 as D (6 bases). The CDR3 loop spans 13 amino acids. Germline CDR1 is MDHEN and CDR2 is SYDVKM. The V and J ends lost 6 bases and 0 bases respectively, with 9 bases between them. The CDR3 loop is CASRTGFSYEQYF. CDR3 DNA sequence: TGTGCCAGCAGGACAGGATTCTCCTACGAGCAGTACTTC. Complete variable domain (other parts from reference TRBV28 and TRBJ2-7): DVKVTQSSRYLVKRTGEKVFLECVQDMDHENMFWYRQDPGLGLRLIYFSYDVKMKEKGDIPEGYSVSREKKERFSLILESASTNQTSMYLCASRTGFSYEQYFGPGTRLTVT.

The chain uses TRBV29-1 and TRBJ1-5, with a possible D match to TRBD1 (6 bases). V was trimmed by 6 bases and J by 7 bases, leaving 16 bases between them. The germline gives CDR1 SQVTM, CDR2 ANQGSEA. CDR3 length equals 13 residues. This CDR3 is CSVQDSPPQPQHF. CDR3 in DNA: TGCAGCGTGCAGGACAGTCCACCCCAGCCCCAGCATTTT.

V is TRBV6-5 and J is TRBJ1-5; D is unclear. V lost 0 bases and J lost 4, with 7 bases in between. The CDR3 contains 14 residues. The germline V gene has CDR1 MNHEY and CDR2 SVGAGI. The CDR3 nucleotides read TGTGCCAGCAGTTACTCGTACGAGAATCAGCCCCAGCATTTT. It yields the protein CASSYSYENQPQHF.

This clone was counted a few times. The chain employs TRBV30 and TRBJ2-2; TRBD2 is a possible D gene (5 bases). There are 16 residues in the CDR3. The germline gives CDR1 GTSNPN, CDR2 SVGIG (reference sequence). The germline V and J ends were trimmed by 4 bases and 0 bases, with 15 bases remaining between them. CDR3 amino acids: CAWKRKQFSNTGELFF. In DNA form, the CDR3 reads TGTGCCTGGAAGCGGAAACAGTTTTCGAACACCGGGGAGCTGTTTTTT.

This clone was detected only once. The chain joins TRBV7-9 to TRBJ2-3; TRBD1 is a possible D gene (5 bases). Deletions cut 6 bases from V and 5 bases from J, with 18 bases between. Germline V gene sequence: CDR1 SEHNR, CDR2 FQNEAQ (reference sequence). The CDR3 is 15 amino acids. CDR3 nucleotide sequence: TGTGCCAGCAGTTTTTCAAAGGGGCTACAAGATACGCAGTATTTT. Protein product: CASSFSKGLQDTQYF.

In its sample, this clone was seen once. The chain uses TRBV28 and TRBJ1-1; D is undetermined. The CDR3 spans 12 residues. Germline CDR1 MDHEN, CDR2 SYDVKM. V shed 6 bases and J shed 11 bases, with 16 bases lying between them. The CDR3 DNA is TGTGCCAGCAGCCCTCTGGTCCCGGGGGCTTTCTTT. Its protein product is CASSPLVPGAFF. The whole variable domain, remainder taken from reference TRBV28 and TRBJ1-1, is DVKVTQSSRYLVKRTGEKVFLECVQDMDHENMFWYRQDPGLGLRLIYFSYDVKMKEKGDIPEGYSVSREKKERFSLILESASTNQTSMYLCASSPLVPGAFFGQGTRLTVV.

The chain has TRBV4-2 and TRBJ2-2; D remains ambiguous. Trimming took off 0 bases at V and 1 base at J, with 9 bases between the two ends. CDR3 length equals 16 residues. Germline CDR1 LGHNA, CDR2 YNFKEQ. The CDR3 here is CASSQEWRQNTGELFF. DNA for the CDR3: TGTGCCAGCAGCCAAGAGTGGCGACAGAACACCGGGGAGCTGTTTTTT.

This sequence joins TRBV7-2 and TRBJ2-3; a possible D gene is TRBD2 (7 bases). Germline V gene lookup returns CDR1 SGHTA and CDR2 FQGNSA. The CDR3 consists of 14 residues. V was trimmed by 4 bases and J by 4 bases, leaving 12 bases between them. In nucleotides, the CDR3 is TGTGCCAGCAGCTGGGGGGGGCCCGCAGATACGCAGTATTTT. Its protein is CASSWGGPADTQYF.